This passage covers 22 T cell receptor beta chains from one sample sequenced in a study of cytomegalovirus exposure and HLA in healthy donors. Clones were read by immunoSEQ multiplex PCR, and TCRdb kept only the in-frame ones, dropping some. The table includes some 73,000 clones, roughly 89% detected once. The sample consisted of PBMCs. The receptors stem from a woman between 18 and 29 years old in good health and CMV-seropositive.

V is TRBV9 and J is TRBJ2-5; TRBD1 matches 9 bases. The germline gives CDR1 SGDLS, CDR2 YYNGEE. The CDR3 loop spans 15 amino acids. J lost 5 bases, V lost 3 bases, and 8 bases had no gene match. This chain's CDR3 is CASSGTGGIIETQYF. The CDR3 DNA reads as TGTGCCAGCAGCGGAACAGGGGGCATCATTGAGACCCAGTACTTC.

The J gene is TRBJ2-1, the V gene TRBV19, with 12 bases that match TRBD2. Germline CDR1 LNHDA, CDR2 SQIVND (reference sequence). V shed 2 bases and J 10 bases; nucleotides not matched to a gene: 9. The CDR3 loop spans 16 amino acids. In DNA form, the CDR3 reads TGTGCCAGTAGTATAACTGCTAGCGGGAGGGCCGGCGAGCAGTTCTTC. This translates into CASSITASGRAGEQFF.

The J gene is TRBJ2-5, the V gene TRBV30; TRBD2 is a possible D gene (5 bases). CDR1 GTSNPN and CDR2 SVGIG come from the germline V gene (reference sequence). Deletions cut 2 bases from V and 7 bases from J, with 20 bases between. The CDR3 sequence is 15 residues long. CDR3 coding DNA: TGTGCCTGGAGTTATCCAATCCGTCAAAGCGGGACCCAGTACTTC. It specifies CAWSYPIRQSGTQYF.

The genes are TRBV11-3 and TRBJ2-1; 13 bases are a match to TRBD2. This CDR3 region has 18 residues. V dropped 5 bases and J dropped 0; count of bases not matched to a gene: 7. Germline assignment: CDR1 SGHNT and CDR2 YENEEA. The chain's CDR3 is CASSALAGGHSSYNEQFF. CDR3 coding DNA: TGTGCCAGCAGCGCACTAGCGGGGGGGCATAGCTCCTACAATGAGCAGTTCTTC. Using reference TRBV11-3 and TRBJ2-1 for the parts outside the CDR3, the full variable domain is EAGVVQSPRYKIIEKKQPVAFWCNPISGHNTLYWYLQNLGQGPELLIRYENEEAVDDSQLPKDRFSAERLKGVDSTLKIQPAELGDSAVYLCASSALAGGHSSYNEQFFGPGTRLTVL.

The V and J genes are TRBV11-2 and TRBJ1-1; a possible D gene is TRBD1 (5 bases). V lost 4 bases, J lost 2 bases, and 8 bases lay in between. Germline-derived CDR1 and CDR2 are SGHAT and FQNNGV. The CDR3 is 13 amino acids. The CDR3 coding sequence is TGTGCCAGCAGCTGGGGCCATAACACTGAAGCTTTCTTT. Translating gives CASSWGHNTEAFF.

The chain combines TRBV19 with TRBJ1-1; D is unclear. Germline V gives CDR1 LNHDA, CDR2 SQIVND (reference sequence). The V end was cut by 4 bases, the J end by 0 bases, with 6 bases between. The CDR3 sequence is 13 residues long. The CDR3: CASSNALNTEAFF. CDR3 bases: TGTGCCAGTAGTAATGCGCTGAACACTGAAGCTTTCTTT.

V usage is TRBV11-2 and J usage is TRBJ2-1, with 9 bases that match TRBD1. Germline V gives CDR1 SGHAT, CDR2 FQNNGV. CDR3 length: 14 residues. Losses at the gene ends were 5 bases for V and 4 bases for J; bases not matched to a gene: 3. CDR3 residues: CASSPGQGYNEQFF. The CDR3, as DNA: TGTGCCAGCAGCCCAGGACAGGGGTACAATGAGCAGTTCTTC.

Only a few counts were recorded for this clone. A read error is likely, as this CDR3 ends without the conserved phenylalanine or tryptophan. No DNA is shown, since the ends of the CDR3 on it are uncertain; the CDR3 is the one TCRdb lists. This chain joins TRBV5-1 and TRBJ1-1; the DNA was not compared with TRBD1, the D call given in the table. Germline assignment: CDR1 SGHRS and CDR2 YFSETQ. Both ends counted, the CDR3 spans 11 residues. CDR3 loop: CASSLELRQWK.

This clone has at least ten counts. The V and J genes are TRBV2 and TRBJ2-7; D gene unclear. V gave up 2 bases and J gave up 4 bases, with 6 bases separating them. CDR3 length: 12 residues. CDR1 and CDR2 (germline): SNHLY, FYNNEI. Here the CDR3 reads CASSEIQYEQYF. The CDR3 DNA reads TGTGCCAGCAGTGAAATACAGTACGAGCAGTACTTC.

The J gene is TRBJ2-2, the V gene TRBV7-2; D perhaps matches TRBD1 (6 bases). This CDR3 contains 16 residues. Trimming cost V 5 bases and J 5 bases, with 18 bases left between them. Germline lookup yields CDR1 SGHTA and CDR2 FQGNSA. The CDR3 here is CASSLRTTGLTGELFF. CDR3 sequence (DNA): TGTGCCAGCAGCCTTAGAACTACAGGGTTAACCGGGGAGCTGTTTTTT.

The chain has TRBV28 and TRBJ1-5; unclear D gene. The length of the CDR3 is 12 residues. CDR1 MDHEN and CDR2 SYDVKM come from the germline V gene. The V and J ends lost 6 bases and 0 bases respectively, with 3 bases between them. The CDR3 sequence: CASSHSNQPQHF. The DNA for the CDR3 is TGTGCCAGCAGCCATAGCAATCAGCCCCAGCATTTT.

The genes are TRBV25-1 and TRBJ2-7; D is uncertain. CDR1 is MGHDK, CDR2 SYGVNS, per germline. The germline V and J ends were trimmed by 7 bases and 2 bases, with 12 bases remaining between them. The CDR3 length is 13 residues. CDR3 sequence reads: CASMRQKAYEQYF. CDR3 DNA sequence: TGTGCCAGCATGCGGCAGAAGGCCTACGAGCAGTACTTC.

The rearrangement joins TRBV2 to TRBJ2-3; D is uncertain. CDR3 size: 14 residues. The V and J ends lost 1 base and 0 bases respectively, with 5 bases between them. Germline V CDR1 and CDR2: SNHLY, FYNNEI. The DNA of the CDR3 is TGTGCCAGCAGTGAAGACAGAAGCACAGATACGCAGTATTTT. This codes for CASSEDRSTDTQYF.

V and J are TRBV29-1 and TRBJ2-7; TRBD1 matches 9 bases. CDR1 is SQVTM, CDR2 ANQGSEA, per germline. This CDR3 region has 13 residues. Germline trimming cut 6 bases from V and 2 bases from J; bases unmatched to any gene: 5. The CDR3 nucleotides read TGCAGCGTGGGTGGGACAGGGCCCTACGAGCAGTACTTC. Translated, it gives CSVGGTGPYEQYF.

The V gene is TRBV6-1, the J gene TRBJ1-3; a possible D gene is TRBD1 (5 bases). CDR3 size: 15 residues. V lost 11 bases, J lost 0 bases, and 17 bases lay in between. Germline assignment: CDR1 MNHNS and CDR2 SASEGT. The CDR3 nucleotides are TGTGCCGGAGCCAAAGCGACAGACTCTGGAAACACCATATATTTT. Its translation is CAGAKATDSGNTIYF.

The rearrangement uses TRBV12-5 and TRBJ1-1; perhaps TRBD1 as D (5 bases). V lost 2 bases to trimming and J lost 1 base, with 5 bases between them. Germline V gives CDR1 LGHNT, CDR2 FRNRAP. The CDR3 extends over 13 amino acids. CDR3 protein: CASGLTGNTEAFF. The DNA of the CDR3 is TGTGCTAGTGGTTTGACAGGGAACACTGAAGCTTTCTTT.

The V call is TRBV15, the J call TRBJ1-4; 7 bases match TRBD1. Trimming took 4 bases from V and 8 from J; bases not matched to a gene: 7. The CDR3 sequence is 14 residues long. Germline CDR1 LNHNV, CDR2 YYDKDF (reference sequence). CDR3 nucleotide sequence: TGTGCCACCAGCATAGACAGGGCGAGAGAAAAACTGTTTTTT. As protein: CATSIDRAREKLFF.

The V call is TRBV13, the J call TRBJ2-7; 8 bases line up with TRBD2. Germline CDR1 PRHDT, CDR2 FYEKMQ (reference sequence). The CDR3 extends over 15 amino acids. Germline trimming cut 4 bases from V and 0 bases from J; bases unmatched to any gene: 5. The DNA of the CDR3 is TGTGCCAGCAGCTCCGGGGGGGGGAGCTCCTACGAGCAGTACTTC. Translation gives CASSSGGGSSYEQYF.

The chain combines TRBV7-9 with TRBJ2-5; 10 bases are shared with TRBD2. Germline trimming cut 1 base from V and 2 bases from J; bases unmatched to any gene: 4. Germline V CDR1 and CDR2: SEHNR, FQNEAQ (reference sequence). This CDR3 contains 16 residues. The CDR3 protein is CASSLGSAGGQETQYF. The CDR3 DNA reads as TGTGCCAGCAGCTTAGGGTCAGCGGGGGGGCAAGAGACCCAGTACTTC.

The rearrangement links TRBV10-3 to TRBJ1-5, with 9 bases matching TRBD1. Germline CDR1 ENHRY, CDR2 SYGVKD. The CDR3 spans 12 residues. The junction had 3 bases not matched to a gene; V was cut back by 10 bases and J by 5 bases. The CDR3: CASGQGYQPQHF. CDR3 bases: TGTGCCAGCGGACAGGGGTATCAGCCCCAGCATTTT.

The rearrangement joins TRBV11-2 to TRBJ2-3; 8 bases align to TRBD2. Germline CDR1 reads SGHAT; CDR2 reads FQNNGV. There are 17 residues in the CDR3. J was trimmed by 5 bases and V by 3 bases; bases with no gene match: 13. The CDR3 DNA reads as TGTGCCAGCAGCTTTTACTCATACGGGGGGGCGGGAGATACGCAGTATTTT. This encodes CASSFYSYGGAGDTQYF.

The chain employs TRBV19 and TRBJ2-7; tentative D call: TRBD1 (5 bases). V gave up 7 bases and J gave up 7 bases, with 14 bases separating them. This CDR3 spans 12 amino acids. Germline values: CDR1 LNHDA, CDR2 SQIVND (reference sequence). The CDR3 loop is CASKGVHEEQYF. In DNA form, the CDR3 reads TGTGCCAGTAAAGGGGTACATGAGGAGCAGTACTTC.